This entry describes one T cell receptor (beta chain). The protocol was immunoSEQ multiplex PCR, while the TCRdb copy is restricted to in-frame clones and leaves out a portion. The data contain about 40,000 clones, roughly 90% of them singletons. The sample belongs to a study of blood T cell repertoires in COVID-19. Sequenced sample: peripheral blood. The sequence was obtained from a man aged 60-69 years with acute or convalescent COVID-19.

CDR3 sequence (DNA): TGTGCCACCAGTGACCCCCCGGGACAGGGGACCAGGCAGTACTTC. Translated, it gives CATSDPPGQGTRQYF. The chain recombines TRBV24-1 with TRBJ2-7; 10 positions agree with TRBD1. The CDR3 covers 15 residues. Germline CDR1 reads KGHDR; CDR2 reads SFDVKD. After removal of 4 bases from V and 9 bases from J, the junction contained 11 bases not matched to a gene.